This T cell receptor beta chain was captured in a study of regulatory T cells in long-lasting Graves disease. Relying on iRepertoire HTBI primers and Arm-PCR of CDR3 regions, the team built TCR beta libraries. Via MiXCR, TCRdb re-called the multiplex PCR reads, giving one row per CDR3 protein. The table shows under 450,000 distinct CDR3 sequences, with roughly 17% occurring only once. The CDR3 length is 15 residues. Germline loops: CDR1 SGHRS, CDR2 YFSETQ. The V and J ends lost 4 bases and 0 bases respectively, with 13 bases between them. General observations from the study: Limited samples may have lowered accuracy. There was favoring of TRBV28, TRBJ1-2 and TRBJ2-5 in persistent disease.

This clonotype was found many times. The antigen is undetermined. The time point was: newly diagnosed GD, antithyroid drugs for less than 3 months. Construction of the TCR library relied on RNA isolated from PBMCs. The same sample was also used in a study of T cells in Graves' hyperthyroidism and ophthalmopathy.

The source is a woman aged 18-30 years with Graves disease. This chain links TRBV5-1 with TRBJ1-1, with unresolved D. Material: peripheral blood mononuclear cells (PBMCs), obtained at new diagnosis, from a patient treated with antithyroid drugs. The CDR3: CASSTEGYMNTEAFF. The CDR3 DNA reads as TGCGCCAGCAGCACGGAAGGGTACATGAACACTGAAGCTTTCTTT.